Given below is one TCR beta chain in context. The data are from a study of blood T cell repertoires in COVID-19. Clones were read by immunoSEQ multiplex PCR, and TCRdb kept only the in-frame ones, dropping some. Of about 280,000 clones in the sample, 75% to 95% were seen once. This receptor was taken from a man between 35 and 55 years old who had been exposed to COVID-19. The source material was PBMCs or T cells enriched from blood (not recorded which).

For the CDR3, the DNA is TGTGCCACCAGTGATTTGCGTAGCGGGCTTATCGGGGAGCTGTTTTTT. This codes for CATSDLRSGLIGELFF. This sequence joins TRBV24-1 and TRBJ2-2; 7 nucleotides align to TRBD2. The V and J ends lost 0 bases and 7 bases, in that order; junction bases with no gene match: 7. There are 16 residues in the CDR3. CDR1 and CDR2 (germline): KGHDR, SFDVKD.